Sequencing of this TCR beta chain was carried out in a study of blood T cell repertoires in COVID-19. On the study more broadly: Whether acute or convalescent, the COVID-19 samples came from the United States, Italy and Spain.

Generated by immunoSEQ multiplex PCR, the TCRdb table keeps only in-frame clones and is missing some. The profile covers roughly 300,000 clones, with about 90% appearing a single time and 6.5% to 9.5% taken by the ten largest. The CDR3 has 15 residues. From germline, CDR1 is MGHRA and CDR2 YSYEKL. Trimming removed 1 base from V and 10 bases from J; junction bases left unmatched: 6. Sequencing was done on a sample of peripheral blood. The origin of this receptor is a woman between 50 and 59 years old who had recovered from COVID-19. The chain is built from TRBV4-1 and TRBJ1-4; 10 nucleotides align to TRBD1. The CDR3 here is CASSQGTGGVRKLFF. CDR3 coding DNA: TGCGCCAGCAGCCAAGGGACAGGGGGAGTGAGAAAACTGTTTTTT.